Below, 20 T cell receptor beta chains from the same sample are listed, as sequenced in a study of blood T cell repertoires in COVID-19. Method: immunoSEQ multiplex PCR; TCRdb's copy keeps in-frame clones and lacks some. The table records 150,000 to 200,000 clones, 85% to 90% of them present only once. The sample taken for sequencing was peripheral blood. Receptors were obtained from a human donor in a cohort sampled during active COVID-19.

V and J are TRBV30 and TRBJ2-1; D not resolved. V was trimmed by 0 bases and J by 1 base, leaving 7 bases between them. The CDR3 has 14 amino acids. CDR1 GTSNPN and CDR2 SVGIG come from the germline V gene (reference sequence). CDR3 DNA sequence: TGTGCCTGGAGTGTCGGTCATTCCTACAATGAGCAGTTCTTC. Amino acid sequence: CAWSVGHSYNEQFF.

This sequence joins TRBV7-2 and TRBJ1-5; 7 bases agree with TRBD1. The V gene's germline CDR1 is SGHTA and CDR2 FQGNSA. This CDR3 is 16 amino acids long. Trimming removed 5 bases from V and 1 base from J; junction bases left unmatched: 8. The CDR3 reads CASSRAGQMSNQPQHF. The CDR3 DNA follows: TGTGCCAGCAGCCGGGCGGGACAGATGAGCAATCAGCCCCAGCATTTT.

The CDR3 DNA follows: TGTGCCAGCAGCTTAGATCTAGCGGGAGGGCCGAAGACCCAGTACTTC. It specifies CASSLDLAGGPKTQYF. The chain carries TRBV11-2 and TRBJ2-5; 12 bases are a match to TRBD2. The CDR3 is 16 residues long. J gave up 6 bases and V 0 bases, and 5 bases lay outside the gene matches. The germline V gene has CDR1 SGHAT and CDR2 FQNNGV.

The genes are TRBV9 and TRBJ2-2; possible D gene TRBD1, 6 bases. Germline V lookup: CDR1 SGDLS, CDR2 YYNGEE. CDR3 length: 17 residues. Trimming pared 0 bases from V and 3 bases from J, leaving 15 bases between. The CDR3 DNA sequence: TGTGCCAGCAGCGTAGCAGGATCGGCAGGGGACACCGGGGAGCTGTTTTTT. This sequence encodes CASSVAGSAGDTGELFF. The variable domain in full, completed from reference TRBV9 and TRBJ2-2, reads DSGVTQTPKHLITATGQRVTLRCSPRSGDLSVYWYQQSLDQGLQFLIQYYNGEERAKGNILERFSAQQFPDLHSELNLSSLELGDSALYFCASSVAGSAGDTGELFFGEGSRLTVL.

The gene calls are TRBV11-2 and TRBJ2-7; 7 bases match TRBD1. This CDR3 region has 14 residues. Germline trimming cut 6 bases from V and 3 bases from J; bases unmatched to any gene: 8. Germline V gene sequence: CDR1 SGHAT, CDR2 FQNNGV. The DNA of the CDR3 is TGTGCCAGCAGTAGTCACCGGGACAGCTACGAGCAGTACTTC. Amino acids: CASSSHRDSYEQYF.

The V call is TRBV12-5, the J call TRBJ2-7; D perhaps matches TRBD1 (6 bases). CDR1 is LGHNT, CDR2 FRNRAP, per germline. CDR3 length equals 12 residues. The V gene lost 8 bases and the J gene lost 3 bases, with 11 bases spanning the gap. CDR3 protein: CASTGSGYEQYF. The CDR3 bases are TGTGCTAGTACAGGGTCTGGCTACGAGCAGTACTTC.

CDR3 DNA: TGTGCCAGCAGTGAATTCTGGGGGGACGACTCCTACGAGCAGTACTTC. It specifies CASSEFWGDDSYEQYF. The chain recombines TRBV2 with TRBJ2-7; D is perhaps TRBD2 (6 bases). Per germline, CDR1 SNHLY and CDR2 FYNNEI. The ends were cut back, 2 bases at V and 0 bases at J, with 14 bases in the middle. The CDR3 length is 16 residues. Looking up the rest from reference TRBV2 and TRBJ2-7 gives the full variable domain: EPEVTQTPSHQVTQMGQEVILRCVPISNHLYFYWYRQILGQKVEFLVSFYNNEISEKSEIFDDQFSVERPDGSNFTLKIRSTKLEDSAMYFCASSEFWGDDSYEQYFGPGTRLTVT.

The chain employs TRBV4-2 and TRBJ2-3, with D maybe TRBD1 (6 bases). The CDR3 is 17 amino acids. The V and J ends lost 0 bases and 2 bases respectively, with 15 bases between them. Germline lookup yields CDR1 LGHNA and CDR2 YNFKEQ. The CDR3 DNA follows: TGTGCCAGCAGCCAAGATCGGGGACACCGACCCACAGATACGCAGTATTTT. Its translation: CASSQDRGHRPTDTQYF.

The chain joins TRBV6-1 to TRBJ1-5; TRBD1 is a possible D gene (5 bases). With 3 bases removed from V and 6 bases from J, the gap between germline ends came to 9 bases. CDR3 size: 13 residues. Per the germline V gene, CDR1 is MNHNS and CDR2 is SASEGT. As DNA, the CDR3 is TGTGCCAGCAGTGATGCAGGGTTTCAGCCCCAGCATTTT. Translation gives CASSDAGFQPQHF.

V and J are TRBV2 and TRBJ1-5; 8 bases agree with TRBD1. The CDR3 is 15 residues long. Per the germline V gene, CDR1 is SNHLY and CDR2 is FYNNEI. With V trimmed by 6 bases and J by 3 bases, 7 bases remained unmatched. CDR3 sequence: CASRATTGANQPQHF. CDR3 nucleotide sequence: TGTGCCAGCAGAGCTACGACAGGGGCCAATCAGCCCCAGCATTTT.

This chain links TRBV18 with TRBJ1-3; maybe TRBD1 (6 bases). Trimming took off 6 bases at V and 3 bases at J, with 12 bases between the two ends. Germline V gives CDR1 KGHSH, CDR2 LQKENI. This CDR3 comprises 14 residues. CDR3 DNA: TGTGCCAGCTCCGACCAGGGGATTGGAAACACCATATATTTT. It encodes CASSDQGIGNTIYF.

The V gene is TRBV7-2, the J gene TRBJ2-3; tentatively, D is TRBD1 (5 bases). Germline V gives CDR1 SGHTA, CDR2 FQGNSA. Deletions cut 0 bases from V and 4 bases from J, with 8 bases between. This CDR3 region has 14 residues. The CDR3 coding sequence is TGTGCCAGCAGCTTAGCGGAAGGGGCAGATACGCAGTATTTT. Encoded protein: CASSLAEGADTQYF.

The CDR3 bases are TGTGCCAGCAGTCTCAGGACAGCAGCCCCAGATACGCAGTATTTT. This gives the protein CASSLRTAAPDTQYF. This rearrangement joins TRBV28 to TRBJ2-3; perhaps TRBD1 as D (6 bases). Germline V gives CDR1 MDHEN, CDR2 SYDVKM. The germline V and J ends were trimmed by 5 bases and 4 bases, with 16 bases remaining between them. CDR3 length equals 15 residues.

The rearrangement uses TRBV7-2 and TRBJ1-3, with 8 positions matching TRBD1. Germline V CDR1 and CDR2: SGHTA, FQGNSA. Trimming took 1 base from V and 4 from J; bases not matched to a gene: 6. The CDR3 is 16 residues long. This CDR3 is CASSLEAGGRGNTIYF. CDR3 nucleotides: TGTGCCAGCAGCTTAGAAGCAGGGGGCCGCGGAAACACCATATATTTT.

The chain carries TRBV29-1 and TRBJ1-2; TRBD1 aligns across 10 bases. Trimming cost V 6 bases and J 11 bases; bases outside gene matches: 9. In germline, CDR1 is SQVTM, CDR2 ANQGSEA. CDR3 length: 12 residues. CDR3: CSVTGGSKDYTF. The CDR3 coding sequence is TGCAGCGTGACAGGGGGCTCTAAGGATTACACCTTC.

The chain links TRBV24-1 to TRBJ2-1, with 7 bases that match TRBD2. The germline CDR1 and CDR2 sequences are KGHDR and SFDVKD. The CDR3 covers 15 residues. Unmatched junction bases numbered 7, after V lost 3 bases and J lost 6 bases. For the CDR3, the DNA is TGTGCCACCAGTGATCCGGGAGGCTTGGGCAATGAGCAGTTCTTC. Translating gives CATSDPGGLGNEQFF.

This chain joins TRBV29-1 and TRBJ1-2, with TRBD1 identical over 9 bases. In germline, CDR1 is SQVTM, CDR2 ANQGSEA. With V trimmed by 7 bases and J by 2 bases, 5 bases remained unmatched. The length of the CDR3 is 13 residues. The CDR3 is CSAGTGRNYGYTF. CDR3 bases: TGCAGCGCCGGGACAGGGAGGAACTATGGCTACACCTTC.

The V call is TRBV3-1 (or the pseudogene TRBV3-2), the J call TRBJ2-3; 9 nucleotides match TRBD1. CDR1 LGHDT and CDR2 YNNKEL come from the germline V gene (reference sequence). V was clipped by 3 bases and J by 4 bases; unmatched bases: 8. CDR3 length equals 16 residues. The CDR3 region is CASSQGQGNRADTQYF. In nucleotides, the CDR3 is TGTGCCAGCAGCCAGGGACAGGGCAACCGGGCAGATACGCAGTATTTT.

This chain uses TRBV3-1 (or the pseudogene TRBV3-2) with TRBJ2-1; 13 bases agree with TRBD2. Trimming cost V 0 bases and J 7 bases; bases outside gene matches: 6. CDR3 length: 17 residues. Germline CDR1 reads LGHDT; CDR2 reads YNNKEL (reference sequence). The chain's CDR3 is CASSQDGLAGVVNEQFF. The CDR3 DNA is TGTGCCAGCAGCCAAGACGGACTAGCGGGAGTTGTAAATGAGCAGTTCTTC.

This clone was seen once. The chain carries TRBV27 and TRBJ2-7, with 7 bases aligning to TRBD2. The V segment lost 6 bases and the J segment 5 bases; nucleotides outside the gene matches: 7. In germline, CDR1 is MNHEY, CDR2 SMNVEV (reference sequence). The CDR3 is 13 residues long. CDR3 protein: CASRRGGFDEQYF. CDR3 nucleotides: TGTGCCAGCAGGAGGGGAGGGTTCGACGAGCAGTACTTC.